This TCR beta chain came from a study of cytomegalovirus exposure and HLA in healthy donors (dated by TCRdb to 2017 to 2019). The study in broad terms: The 666 repertoires of the first cohort and the 95 to 150 validation repertoires were produced on the same platform, according to a later analysis. The study aimed to test whether cataloging public T cell receptors could reveal signatures of past pathogen exposure. A separate validation cohort of about 110 different subjects was used in addition to the approximately 640-subject first cohort. To predict cytomegalovirus infection status, the study brought together high-throughput TCR immunosequencing, statistical association of individual TCRs with disease status, and machine learning.

The germline V gene (reference sequence) provides CDR1 GTSNPN and CDR2 SVGIG. V loses 3 bases, J loses 1 base, and the germline ends lie 10 bases apart. The CDR3 starts with the cysteine, ends with the phenylalanine, and has 15 residues. The CDR3 DNA has 45 bases and is translated from base 1. Libraries were constructed by the immunoSEQ multiplex PCR assay. From the authors' description of their analysis: A statistical classification framework was built to diagnose cytomegalovirus status from the catalog of TCR beta chain sequences. In its TCRdb copy, this immuneACCESS table keeps in-frame sequences only and misses some clones. Where compared with another copy, unresolved V genes explain less than half of these, and the others have no known cause. V, J and clone size are taken as reported in that table, and D and trimming were inferred from the DNA itself. This sample holds 100,000 to 150,000 clones; 75% to 90% were observed only once. The top ten clonotypes cover about 1% of the sample.

Donors formed part of the validation cohort, which comprised 95 to 150 subjects and was distinct from the first cohort of under 850 subjects. In this sample, this clone turned up a few times. Its antigen specificity is not known. Nothing much larger sits one base from this clone, and base qualities are not available. What the authors observed across the whole study: The validation cohort had no HLA typing available for a later analysis, so co-occurrence within that cohort was assessed over all 120 or so repertoires. The study listed around 160 TCR beta chains as associated with cytomegalovirus. The classifier was reported to diagnose cytomegalovirus status with high specificity and sensitivity in both the original and validation cohorts. In vitro tests confirmed that a few of the cytomegalovirus-associated TCR beta chains recognize cytomegalovirus antigens. Subsequent analysis determined that TCRs grouped into clusters in the first cohort also showed a tendency toward co-occurrence across the approximately 110 validation repertoires, and 90% to 95% of cluster scores exceeded 0. While some public TCRs were present in many individuals, most TCR sequences turned up only very rarely across donors. The authors suggested that the approach could potentially be generalized to other disease states and immunological phenotypes.

This clonotype was sampled from a woman under 30 in good health and CMV-seronegative. The specimen sequenced was PBMCs. Recombination linked TRBV30 to TRBJ2-6; the D gene remains uncertain. The CDR3 region has the sequence CAWRVTASGANVLTF. The nucleotides read TGTGCCTGGAGGGTAACAGCTTCTGGGGCCAACGTCCTGACTTTC.